Listed here is a single T cell receptor (beta chain). Its target is not known. The data stem from a study of monozygotic twins with inflammatory bowel disease. The CDR3 loop spans 17 amino acids. Germline CDR1 and CDR2: KGHSH and LQKENI. General study results and limits: There was no support for any single strong signal or clonotype associated with IBD. Healthy co-twins exceeded IBD patients in TCRbeta diversity as measured by inverse Simpson.

Every single donor had a roughly 2.5 ml blood sample drawn. For each CDR3 protein, TCRdb gives one entry from its re-call of the 5' RACE reads, without DNA. This sample's clone table lists fewer than 450,000 distinct CDR3 sequences. The V gene is TRBV18, the J gene TRBJ2-5; TCRdb's D call of TRBD2 is untestable without DNA. The receptor was isolated from a human donor with ulcerative colitis or Crohn's disease, or a healthy co-twin of an affected twin (not recorded which). Material for sequencing was blood. This chain's CDR3 is CASSPTTSGGVAETQYF. Using reference TRBV18 and TRBJ2-5 for the parts outside the CDR3, the full variable domain is NAGVMQNPRHLVRRRGQEARLRCSPMKGHSHVYWYRQLPEEGLKFMVYLQKENIIDESGMPKERFSAEFPKEGPSILRIQQVVRGDSAAYFCASSPTTSGGVAETQYFGPGTRLLVL.